This T cell receptor beta chain was sequenced for a study of cytomegalovirus exposure and HLA in healthy donors. In the PCR, 60 Vbeta and 13 Jbeta primers were used. Profiled with immunoSEQ multiplex PCR; TCRdb holds only in-frame clones, not every one. This sample yields nearly 200,000 clones, of which more than 75% are seen a single time; 6.5% belongs to the top ten. Losses at the gene ends were 4 bases for V and 6 bases for J; bases not matched to a gene: 7. The CDR3 covers 15 residues. Germline V gives CDR1 SGHTA, CDR2 FQGNSA. The chain links TRBV7-2 to TRBJ2-4, with 9 positions matching TRBD1. This receptor was identified in a woman between 50 and 59 years old in good health and CMV-seropositive. Sequenced material: PBMCs. CDR3 nucleotide sequence: TGTGCCAGCAGCTCCGGGACAGGGACACTAAACATTCAGTACTTC. This sequence encodes CASSSGTGTLNIQYF.